This TCR beta chain originates from a study of blood T cell repertoires in COVID-19. About the research overall: Sites across the United States, Italy and Spain contributed samples from acute and convalescent COVID-19. PBMCs, B-cell-depleted T cells, or T cells provided the cDNA or gDNA that made up the material.

The CDR3 contains 15 residues. Germline CDR1 SGHAT, CDR2 FQNNGV. V lost 4 bases and J lost 1, with 8 bases in between. Per the authors' pipeline: Reference gene primer amplification in the assay estimated nucleated cell counts. Data came from immunoSEQ multiplex PCR; TCRdb stores just in-frame clones and leaves some out. V and J calls plus clone size are reproduced from that table; the DNA served to infer D and trimming. The repertoire holds roughly 95,000 clones, with 82% as singletons. Sequencing was performed on peripheral blood. The V and J genes are TRBV11-2 and TRBJ2-6; no definite D call. This sequence originates from an elderly man with acute or convalescent COVID-19. The CDR3 DNA sequence: TGTGCCAGCAGCTCAACAGATTCTGGGGCCAACGTCCTGACTTTC. Its translation: CASSSTDSGANVLTF.